The 32 T cell receptor beta chains listed next were all sequenced from one sample in a study of regulatory T cells in long-lasting Graves disease. For TCR beta, libraries came from iRepertoire HTBI primers and Arm-PCR of CDR3 regions. TCRdb itself ran the multiplex PCR reads through MiXCR, one entry per CDR3 protein. The sample yields around 460,000 distinct CDR3 sequences, less than 25% seen once. Specified time point: persistent/refractory GD, antithyroid drugs over 5 years with positive TRAb. Extracted RNA from PBMCs served as the source of the TCR library. The specimen was peripheral blood mononuclear cells (PBMCs), collected when the disease was refractory, from a patient treated with antithyroid drugs. These receptors came from a female donor with Graves disease.

In its sample, this clonotype was seen many times. The chain links TRBV28 to TRBJ1-4; D ambiguous. The V end was cut by 3 bases, the J end by 0 bases, with 8 bases between. This CDR3 comprises 15 residues. Per the germline V gene, CDR1 is MDHEN and CDR2 is SYDVKM. DNA of the CDR3: TGTGCCAGCAGTTTTAGGCAACCAACTAATGAAAAACTGTTTTTT. Protein: CASSFRQPTNEKLFF.

This clonotype appeared many times. This chain links TRBV28 with TRBJ1-2; unclear D gene. CDR3 size: 11 residues. CDR1 and CDR2 from the germline V gene are MDHEN and SYDVKM. V was trimmed by 6 bases and J by 8 bases, leaving 10 bases between them. This CDR3 is CASRVGWGYTF. The CDR3 DNA is TGTGCCAGCAGAGTAGGGTGGGGCTACACCTTC.

This clonotype was found many times. The CDR3 here is CAISPSQGGGETQYF. CDR3 nucleotides: TGTGCCATCAGCCCTTCCCAGGGAGGAGGAGAGACCCAGTACTTC. This chain uses TRBV10-3 with TRBJ2-5, with a possible D match to TRBD2 (6 bases). Per the germline V gene, CDR1 is ENHRY and CDR2 is SYGVKD. Trimming shortened V by 6 bases and J by 4 bases, and 18 bases separated the two germline ends. The CDR3 contains 15 residues.

This clonotype appeared a few times. The CDR3 loop reads CASSPPDRLGAETQYF. In DNA, the CDR3 is TGTGCCAGCTCACCACCCGACAGACTCGGGGCGGAGACCCAGTACTTC. The gene calls are TRBV18 and TRBJ2-5; D may correspond to TRBD1 or TRBD2 (5 bases each). Per germline, CDR1 KGHSH and CDR2 LQKENI. The CDR3 sequence is 16 residues long. V was trimmed by 0 bases and J by 5 bases, leaving 16 bases between them.

The rearrangement joins TRBV29-1 to TRBJ2-1; possible D gene TRBD1, 6 bases. CDR3 length equals 15 residues. Germline V gene data show CDR1 as SQVTM and CDR2 as ANQGSEA. The V and J ends lost 0 bases and 3 bases respectively, with 12 bases between them. CDR3 in amino acids: CSVEDSGAVYNEQFF. The CDR3 DNA reads as TGCAGCGTTGAAGATTCAGGGGCTGTCTACAATGAGCAGTTCTTC.

The sample holds a few counts of this clonotype. The genes are TRBV9 and TRBJ2-7; D is tentatively TRBD1 or TRBD2 (5 bases each). Germline V gives CDR1 SGDLS, CDR2 YYNGEE. V was shortened by 1 base and J by 3 bases, with 14 bases between the two germline ends. The CDR3 sequence is 15 residues long. CDR3 nucleotide sequence: TGTGCCAGCAGCGTAAATGGGGGAGCCGACTACGAGCAGTACTTC. It is translated as CASSVNGGADYEQYF.

CDR3 protein: CASSYPLQGNTIYF. CDR3 sequence (DNA): TGCGCCAGCAGCTATCCCCTCCAGGGAAACACCATATATTTT. The chain links TRBV4-1 to TRBJ1-3; D gene unclear. V was pared by 5 bases and J by 4 bases, with 12 bases between. Per the germline V gene, CDR1 is MGHRA and CDR2 is YSYEKL. CDR3 length: 14 residues.

This clonotype has ten or more counts. The rearrangement links TRBV11-2 to TRBJ2-7; TRBD2 agrees at 7 bases. V lost 4 bases, J lost 5 bases, and 17 bases stayed unmatched. The CDR3 loop spans 17 amino acids. Per the germline V gene, CDR1 is SGHAT and CDR2 is FQNNGV. The CDR3 loop is CASSSPGLGTSEHEQYF. The CDR3 DNA sequence: TGTGCCAGCAGCTCCCCCGGGCTGGGCACTAGCGAGCACGAGCAGTACTTC.

The genes are TRBV14 and TRBJ2-3; 9 bases line up with TRBD2. This CDR3 has 16 amino acids. V was pared by 4 bases and J by 3 bases, with 8 bases of the junction left unmatched. Looked up from germline, CDR1 is SGHDN and CDR2 is FVKESK. The CDR3, as DNA: TGTGCCAGCAGCCCCTCCTATAGCGGGGGTACAGATACGCAGTATTTT. Its translation: CASSPSYSGGTDTQYF. The complete variable domain, with remaining parts taken from reference TRBV14 and TRBJ2-3, reads EAGVTQFPSHSVIEKGQTVTLRCDPISGHDNLYWYRRVMGKEIKFLLHFVKESKQDESGMPNNRFLAERTGGTYSTLKVQPAELEDSGVYFCASSPSYSGGTDTQYFGPGTRLTVL.

This clonotype was seen at least ten times. CDR3 nucleotides: TGTGCCAGCAGTCCCCACGGAAGAGTTAACACTGAAGCTTTCTTT. Translating gives CASSPHGRVNTEAFF. The chain is built from TRBV27 and TRBJ1-1; D is uncertain. V shed 5 bases and J shed 2 bases, with 15 bases lying between them. Germline assignment: CDR1 MNHEY and CDR2 SMNVEV (reference sequence). The CDR3 runs 15 residues.

This clonotype was counted between two and nine times. V usage is TRBV30 and J usage is TRBJ1-4; a weak D match, TRBD1 (5 bases). The V gene lost 0 bases and the J gene lost 7 bases, with 21 bases spanning the gap. Germline V gene sequence: CDR1 GTSNPN, CDR2 SVGIG (reference sequence). The CDR3 is 17 amino acids. CDR3 region: CAWSVKAGRRFGEKLFF. The CDR3 DNA reads as TGTGCCTGGAGTGTAAAGGCGGGGCGACGATTCGGTGAAAAACTGTTTTTT.

The chain carries TRBV7-9 and TRBJ2-7, with TRBD1 matching over 9 bases. Germline V CDR1 and CDR2: SEHNR, FQNEAQ (reference sequence). The CDR3 length is 15 residues. Trimming took 7 bases from V and 6 from J; bases not matched to a gene: 13. The CDR3 nucleotides are TGTGCCAGCAACCCGCGACAGGGGGGGACGGTCGAGCAGTACTTC. Its protein is CASNPRQGGTVEQYF.

This clonotype was counted ten times or more. The chain employs TRBV6-1 and TRBJ2-5; D unclear. The CDR3 has 12 residues. The ends were cut back, 3 bases at V and 4 bases at J, with 6 bases in the middle. CDR1 and CDR2 from the germline V gene are MNHNS and SASEGT. The CDR3 protein is CASSDPSETQYF. For the CDR3, the DNA is TGTGCCAGCAGTGACCCGTCAGAGACCCAGTACTTC.

This clonotype was detected only a few times. The chain joins TRBV6-2 or TRBV6-3 to TRBJ2-7, with TRBD1 matching over 7 bases. This CDR3 region has 15 residues. With 0 bases clipped from V and 3 bases from J, the junction kept 5 bases outside the gene matches. Looked up from germline, CDR1 is MNHEY and CDR2 is SVGEGT. The CDR3 loop reads CASSYSPGQNYEQYF. The CDR3 bases are TGTGCCAGCAGTTACTCTCCGGGACAGAACTACGAGCAGTACTTC.

This clonotype was counted a few times. The chain combines TRBV7-3 with TRBJ2-1; perhaps TRBD1 as D (6 bases). Germline CDR1 and CDR2: SGHTA and FQGTGA. Trimming pared 6 bases from V and 4 bases from J, leaving 10 bases between. This CDR3 has 13 residues. The CDR3 protein is CASRQQGYNEQFF. As DNA, the CDR3 is TGTGCCAGCAGGCAACAGGGATACAATGAGCAGTTCTTC.

This clonotype was detected ten times or more. V usage is TRBV20-1 and J usage is TRBJ1-2, with TRBD1 matching over 10 bases. Germline V gene data show CDR1 as DFQATT and CDR2 as SNEGSKA (reference sequence). This CDR3 comprises 14 residues. Trimming removed 6 bases from V and 7 bases from J; junction bases left unmatched: 11. This CDR3 reads CSAPAGQGRGGYTF. CDR3 bases: TGCAGTGCGCCAGCGGGACAGGGGCGGGGTGGCTACACCTTC.

This clonotype was recorded at least ten times. This sequence joins TRBV7-9 and TRBJ1-1; D not resolved. The CDR3 is made up of 13 amino acids. V was cut by 6 bases and J by 1 base, with 9 bases left in between. Germline values: CDR1 SEHNR, CDR2 FQNEAQ (reference sequence). CDR3 nucleotides: TGTGCCAGCAGTTTGGCAGCGAACACTGAAGCTTTCTTT. Translating it yields CASSLAANTEAFF.

This clonotype was seen once. The J gene is TRBJ2-7, the V gene TRBV29-1; tentative D call: TRBD1 (6 bases). The CDR3 has 14 residues. The V gene lost 0 bases and the J gene lost 0 bases, with 9 bases spanning the gap. Germline V CDR1 and CDR2: SQVTM, ANQGSEA. The CDR3 DNA reads as TGCAGCGTTGAAGATGCGACAGGCTCCTACGAGCAGTACTTC. Amino acid sequence: CSVEDATGSYEQYF.

In its sample, this clonotype was seen a few times. The genes are TRBV29-1 and TRBJ2-7; 8 nucleotides align to TRBD1. The CDR3 runs to 14 residues. The V gene end was trimmed by 6 bases and the J gene end by 4 bases; junction bases not matched to a gene: 11. The V gene's germline CDR1 is SQVTM and CDR2 ANQGSEA. The CDR3 here is CSVGPGQDPYEQYF. The CDR3 DNA sequence: TGCAGCGTGGGACCGGGACAGGACCCTTACGAGCAGTACTTC.

This clonotype was counted ten times or more. The chain joins TRBV28 to TRBJ2-7; D remains ambiguous. CDR1 MDHEN and CDR2 SYDVKM come from the germline V gene. The V end was cut by 3 bases, the J end by 6 bases, with 6 bases between. The CDR3 is made up of 11 amino acids. Written as DNA, the CDR3 is TGTGCCAGCAGTTTTTCGAGCGAGCAGTACTTC. It yields the protein CASSFSSEQYF.

This clonotype showed up many times. This rearrangement joins TRBV6-1 to TRBJ2-5, with no clear D. The CDR3 extends over 13 amino acids. Germline CDR1 is MNHNS and CDR2 is SASEGT. The V gene lost 11 bases and the J gene lost 2 bases, with 15 bases spanning the gap. CDR3 sequence reads: CASHHLGQETQYF. For the CDR3, the DNA is TGTGCCTCTCACCACCTGGGGCAAGAGACCCAGTACTTC.

This clonotype appeared a few times. V is TRBV28 and J is TRBJ1-4, with D perhaps matching TRBD1 (5 bases). Trimming left V 3 bases short and J 4 bases short, with 21 bases between. There are 18 residues in the CDR3. In germline, CDR1 is MDHEN, CDR2 SYDVKM. This chain's CDR3 is CASSFGGWGTSVNEKLFF. Here the CDR3 DNA reads TGTGCCAGCAGTTTTGGAGGGTGGGGCACCTCGGTTAATGAAAAACTGTTTTTT.

The chain has TRBV2 and TRBJ1-3; D is ambiguous. The CDR3 consists of 15 residues. The V end was cut by 6 bases, the J end by 2 bases, with 14 bases between. Germline values: CDR1 SNHLY, CDR2 FYNNEI. CDR3 residues: CASRNLGRTGNTIYF. CDR3 DNA sequence: TGTGCCAGCAGGAATCTAGGGAGAACTGGAAACACCATATATTTT.

Many counts were recorded for this clonotype. The chain combines TRBV11-1 with TRBJ2-5; D gene uncertain. Between the trimmed V and J ends, which lost 4 bases and 3 bases, there was a span of 6 bases. Per germline, CDR1 SGHAT and CDR2 FQDESV (reference sequence). The CDR3 sequence is 12 residues long. The DNA of the CDR3 is TGTGCCAGCAGCTCGTGGGAAGAGACCCAGTACTTC. This translates into CASSSWEETQYF.

This clonotype was seen only once. A much more abundant neighbour one base away suggests this may be a read error. The final CDR3 position lacks the conserved phenylalanine or tryptophan, pointing to a likely read error. The V and J genes are TRBV7-2 and TRBJ1-5, with D perhaps TRBD1 (5 bases). Germline lookup yields CDR1 SGHTA and CDR2 FQGNSA. CDR3 size: 16 residues. V was shortened by 1 base and J by 0 bases, with 10 bases between the two germline ends. The CDR3, as DNA: TGTGCCAGCAGCTTAGTTGGGGGTGGTAGCAATCAGCCCCAGCATTCT. It encodes CASSLVGGGSNQPQHS.

Ten or more counts support this clonotype. The chain is built from TRBV28 and TRBJ2-6; no firm D call. The germline V and J ends were trimmed by 10 bases and 0 bases, with 10 bases remaining between them. The CDR3 consists of 14 residues. CDR1 and CDR2 (germline): MDHEN, SYDVKM. CDR3 in amino acids: CATRTASGANVLTF. The CDR3 DNA sequence: TGTGCCACCCGGACGGCCTCTGGGGCCAACGTCCTGACTTTC. Variable domain in full (rest from reference TRBV28 and TRBJ2-6): DVKVTQSSRYLVKRTGEKVFLECVQDMDHENMFWYRQDPGLGLRLIYFSYDVKMKEKGDIPEGYSVSREKKERFSLILESASTNQTSMYLCATRTASGANVLTFGAGSRLTVL.

In this sample, this clonotype turned up a few times. This chain connects TRBV6-1 to TRBJ2-7, with TRBD1 identical over 7 bases. In germline, CDR1 is MNHNS, CDR2 SASEGT. The CDR3 loop spans 16 amino acids. After removal of 6 bases from V and 0 bases from J, the junction contained 11 bases not matched to a gene. CDR3 bases: TGTGCCAGCAGGCATGAATCCGGGACAGCCTCCTACGAGCAGTACTTC. This translates into CASRHESGTASYEQYF.

This clonotype was counted a few times. The chain is built from TRBV7-2 and TRBJ2-7, with 7 bases aligning to TRBD1. V was pared by 5 bases and J by 1 base, with 8 bases of the junction left unmatched. The CDR3 spans 15 residues. Germline values: CDR1 SGHTA, CDR2 FQGNSA. CDR3 residues: CASSRTGSTSYEQYF. In nucleotides, the CDR3 is TGTGCCAGCAGCCGGACAGGCTCGACGTCCTACGAGCAGTACTTC.

This clonotype occurred a few times. The V and J genes are TRBV4-3 and TRBJ1-6, with D hard to call. The CDR3 length is 14 residues. V was shortened by 0 bases and J by 7 bases, with 7 bases between the two germline ends. Germline CDR1 LGHNA, CDR2 YSLEER. This CDR3 is CASSQDPLNSPLHF. DNA of the CDR3: TGCGCCAGCAGCCAAGATCCGCTGAATTCACCCCTCCACTTT.

This clonotype came up a few times. The rearrangement uses TRBV7-9 and TRBJ2-5; 7 bases align to TRBD2. CDR3 length: 20 amino acids. Germline values: CDR1 SEHNR, CDR2 FQNEAQ (reference sequence). V was clipped by 5 bases and J by 3 bases; unmatched bases: 24. CDR3 sequence reads: CASSQRRLALGWEDEETQYF. The CDR3 nucleotides read TGTGCCAGCAGCCAGAGGCGACTAGCCCTAGGGTGGGAGGATGAAGAGACCCAGTACTTC. The full variable domain, completed using reference TRBV7-9 and TRBJ2-5, is DTGVSQNPRHKITKRGQNVTFRCDPISEHNRLYWYRQTLGQGPEFLTYFQNEAQLEKSRLLSDRFSAERPKGSFSTLEIQRTEQGDSAMYLCASSQRRLALGWEDEETQYFGPGTRLLVL.

This clonotype came up many times. The rearrangement uses TRBV12-3 or TRBV12-4 and TRBJ1-1; D gene unclear. The CDR3 is 14 amino acids. Deletions cut 5 bases from V and 3 bases from J, with 13 bases between. CDR3 region: CASSPRGGYTEAFF. CDR3 nucleotide sequence: TGTGCCAGCAGTCCACGTGGCGGATACACTGAAGCTTTCTTT.

This clonotype was observed at least ten times. The CDR3 nucleotides are TGTGCTGAGAGGCTCATGAACACTGAAGCTTTCTTT. Protein sequence: CAERLMNTEAFF. The rearrangement links TRBV30 to TRBJ1-1; D gene unclear. This CDR3 has 12 amino acids. Germline V gene sequence: CDR1 GTSNPN, CDR2 SVGIG (reference sequence).